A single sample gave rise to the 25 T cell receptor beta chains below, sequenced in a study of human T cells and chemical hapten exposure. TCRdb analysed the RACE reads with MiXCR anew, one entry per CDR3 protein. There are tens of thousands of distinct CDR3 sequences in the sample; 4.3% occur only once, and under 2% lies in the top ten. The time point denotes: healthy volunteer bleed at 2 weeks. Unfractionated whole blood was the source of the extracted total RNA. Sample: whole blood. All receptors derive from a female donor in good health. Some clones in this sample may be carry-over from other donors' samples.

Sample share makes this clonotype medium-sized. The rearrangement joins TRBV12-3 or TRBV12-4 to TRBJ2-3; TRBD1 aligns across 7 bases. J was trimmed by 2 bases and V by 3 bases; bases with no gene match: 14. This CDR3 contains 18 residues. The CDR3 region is CASSFLAGTEINTDTQYF. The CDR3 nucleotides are TGTGCCAGCAGTTTTTTGGCCGGGACAGAGATTAACACAGATACGCAGTATTTT.

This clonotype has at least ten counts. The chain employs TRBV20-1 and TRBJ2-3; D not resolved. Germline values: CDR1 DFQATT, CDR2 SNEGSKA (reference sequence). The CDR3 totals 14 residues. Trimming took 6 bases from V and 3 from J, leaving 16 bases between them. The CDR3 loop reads CSAGRVTRTDTQYF. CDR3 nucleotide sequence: TGCAGTGCCGGAAGGGTGACGAGGACAGATACGCAGTATTTT.

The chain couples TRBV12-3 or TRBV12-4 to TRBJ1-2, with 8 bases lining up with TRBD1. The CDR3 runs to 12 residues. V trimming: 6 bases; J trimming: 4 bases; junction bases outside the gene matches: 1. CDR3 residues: CASRGTGYGYTF. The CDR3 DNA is TGTGCCAGCAGGGGGACAGGCTATGGCTACACCTTC.

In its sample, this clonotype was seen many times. CDR3 amino acids: CAITGSGVARTDTQYF. CDR3 bases: TGTGCCATCACCGGTAGCGGGGTCGCCCGCACAGATACGCAGTATTTT. The chain couples TRBV10-3 to TRBJ2-3; 8 bases fit TRBD2. Germline CDR1 reads ENHRY; CDR2 reads SYGVKD. The length of the CDR3 is 16 residues. The J segment lost 1 base and the V segment lost 7 bases, leaving 10 bases of the junction unmatched.

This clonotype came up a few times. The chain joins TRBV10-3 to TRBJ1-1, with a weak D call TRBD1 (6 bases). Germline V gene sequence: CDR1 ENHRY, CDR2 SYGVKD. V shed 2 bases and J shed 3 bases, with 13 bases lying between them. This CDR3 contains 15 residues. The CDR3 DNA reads TGTGCCATCAGTGAGGGGGGCAGGGAGGACACTGAAGCTTTCTTT. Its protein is CAISEGGREDTEAFF.

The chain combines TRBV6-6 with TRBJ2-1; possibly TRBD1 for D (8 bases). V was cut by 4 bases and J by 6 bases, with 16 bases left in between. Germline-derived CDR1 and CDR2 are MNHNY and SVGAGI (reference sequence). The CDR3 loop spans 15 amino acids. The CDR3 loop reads CASSSHRGGPNEQFF. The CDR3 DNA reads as TGTGCCAGCAGTTCCCACAGGGGGGGTCCCAATGAGCAGTTCTTC.

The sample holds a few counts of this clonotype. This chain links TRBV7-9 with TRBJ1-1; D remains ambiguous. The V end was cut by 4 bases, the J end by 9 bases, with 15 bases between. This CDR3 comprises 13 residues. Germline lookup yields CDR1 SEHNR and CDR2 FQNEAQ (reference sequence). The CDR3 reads CASSSSGPWKAFF. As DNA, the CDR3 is TGTGCCAGCAGCTCCTCCGGGCCTTGGAAAGCTTTCTTT.

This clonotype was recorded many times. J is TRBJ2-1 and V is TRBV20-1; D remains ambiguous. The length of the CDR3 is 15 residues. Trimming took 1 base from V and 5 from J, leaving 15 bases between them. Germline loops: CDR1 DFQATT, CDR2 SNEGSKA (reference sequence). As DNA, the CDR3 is TGCAGTGCTAGAGTCTTGGGCAGCCAGGACAATGAGCAGTTCTTC. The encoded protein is CSARVLGSQDNEQFF.

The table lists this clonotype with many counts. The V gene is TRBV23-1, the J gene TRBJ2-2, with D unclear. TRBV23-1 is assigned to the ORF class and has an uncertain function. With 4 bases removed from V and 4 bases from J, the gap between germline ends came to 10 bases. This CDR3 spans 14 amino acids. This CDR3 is CASSLTTLTGELFF. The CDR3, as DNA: TGCGCCAGCAGTCTAACCACCCTCACCGGGGAGCTGTTTTTT.

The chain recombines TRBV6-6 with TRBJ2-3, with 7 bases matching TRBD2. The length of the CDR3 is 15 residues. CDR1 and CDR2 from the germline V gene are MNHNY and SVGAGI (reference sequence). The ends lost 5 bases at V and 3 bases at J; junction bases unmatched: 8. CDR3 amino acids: CASSTGLVGTDTQYF. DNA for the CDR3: TGTGCCAGCAGTACAGGACTAGTGGGAACAGATACGCAGTATTTT.

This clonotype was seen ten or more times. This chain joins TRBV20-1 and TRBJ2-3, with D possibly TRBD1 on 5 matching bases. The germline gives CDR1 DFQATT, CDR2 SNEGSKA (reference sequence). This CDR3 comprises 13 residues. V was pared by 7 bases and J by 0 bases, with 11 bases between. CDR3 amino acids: CSGGRTSTDTQYF. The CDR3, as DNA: TGCAGTGGGGGCCGAACTAGCACAGATACGCAGTATTTT.

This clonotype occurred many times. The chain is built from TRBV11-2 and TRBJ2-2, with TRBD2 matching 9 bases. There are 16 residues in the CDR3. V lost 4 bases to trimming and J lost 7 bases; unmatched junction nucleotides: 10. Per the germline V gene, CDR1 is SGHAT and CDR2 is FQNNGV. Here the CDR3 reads CASSSVRGGRGGELFF. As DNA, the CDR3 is TGTGCCAGCAGCTCCGTGCGGGGGGGCCGTGGCGGGGAGCTGTTTTTT.

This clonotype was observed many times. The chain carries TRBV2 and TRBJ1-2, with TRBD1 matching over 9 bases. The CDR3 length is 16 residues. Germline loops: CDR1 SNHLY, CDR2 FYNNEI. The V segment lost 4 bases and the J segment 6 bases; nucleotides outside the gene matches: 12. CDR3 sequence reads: CASSASDGTGFHGYTF. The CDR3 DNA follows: TGTGCCAGCAGTGCCTCCGATGGGACAGGGTTCCATGGCTACACCTTC.

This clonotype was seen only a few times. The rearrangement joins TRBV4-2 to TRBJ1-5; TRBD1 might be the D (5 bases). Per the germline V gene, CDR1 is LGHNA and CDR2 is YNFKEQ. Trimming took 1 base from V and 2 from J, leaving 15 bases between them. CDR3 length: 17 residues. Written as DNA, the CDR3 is TGTGCCAGCAGCCAAGTAATCTTCAGGGAGGGCAATCAGCCCCAGCATTTT. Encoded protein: CASSQVIFREGNQPQHF.

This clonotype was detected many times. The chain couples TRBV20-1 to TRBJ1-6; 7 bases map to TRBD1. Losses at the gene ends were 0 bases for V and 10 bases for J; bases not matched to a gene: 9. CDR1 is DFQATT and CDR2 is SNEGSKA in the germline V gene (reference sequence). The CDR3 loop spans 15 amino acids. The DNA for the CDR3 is TGCAGTGCTAGAGATCGGAACAGGGGATGGTCACCCCTCCACTTT. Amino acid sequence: CSARDRNRGWSPLHF.

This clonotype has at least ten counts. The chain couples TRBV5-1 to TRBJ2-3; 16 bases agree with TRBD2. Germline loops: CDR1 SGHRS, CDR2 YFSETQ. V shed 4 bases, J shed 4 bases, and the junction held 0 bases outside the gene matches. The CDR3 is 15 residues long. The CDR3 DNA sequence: TGCGCCAGCAGCGGGACTAGCGGGGGGGCAGATACGCAGTATTTT. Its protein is CASSGTSGGADTQYF.

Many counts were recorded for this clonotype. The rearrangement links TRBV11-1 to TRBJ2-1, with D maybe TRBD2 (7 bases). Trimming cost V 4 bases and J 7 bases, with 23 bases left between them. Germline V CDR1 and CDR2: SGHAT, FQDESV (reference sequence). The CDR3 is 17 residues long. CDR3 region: CASSSPRDRGAENEQFF. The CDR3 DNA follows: TGTGCCAGCAGCTCCCCCCGGGACCGGGGGGCGGAGAATGAGCAGTTCTTC.

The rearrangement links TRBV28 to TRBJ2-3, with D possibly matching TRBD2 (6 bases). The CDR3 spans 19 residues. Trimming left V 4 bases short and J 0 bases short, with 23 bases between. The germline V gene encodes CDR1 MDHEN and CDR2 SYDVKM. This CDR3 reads CASSSVTLRTGESTDTQYF. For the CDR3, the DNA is TGTGCCAGCAGTTCCGTAACCTTGCGGACGGGGGAGAGCACAGATACGCAGTATTTT.

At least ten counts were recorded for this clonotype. The CDR3 DNA is TGCGCCAGCAGCCAAGATCCGGGGAGAACTGAAGCTTTCTTT. As protein: CASSQDPGRTEAFF. The V call is TRBV4-3, the J call TRBJ1-1, with D uncertain. Germline V gene lookup returns CDR1 LGHNA and CDR2 YSLEER. V lost 0 bases, J lost 5 bases, and 10 bases lay in between. This CDR3 comprises 14 residues.

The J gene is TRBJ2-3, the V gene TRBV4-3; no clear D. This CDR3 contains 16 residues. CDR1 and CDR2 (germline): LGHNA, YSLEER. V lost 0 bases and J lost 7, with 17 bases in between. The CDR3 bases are TGCGCCAGCAGCCAAGATTATGGTGTATGGCGGAATACGCAGTATTTT. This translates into CASSQDYGVWRNTQYF.

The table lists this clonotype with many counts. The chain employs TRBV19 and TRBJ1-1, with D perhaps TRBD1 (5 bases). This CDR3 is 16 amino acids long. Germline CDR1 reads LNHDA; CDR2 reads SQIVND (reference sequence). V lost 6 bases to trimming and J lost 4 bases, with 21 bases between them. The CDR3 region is CASRGGVGVSFTEAFF. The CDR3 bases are TGTGCCAGTAGGGGGGGGGTTGGGGTGTCGTTCACTGAAGCTTTCTTT.

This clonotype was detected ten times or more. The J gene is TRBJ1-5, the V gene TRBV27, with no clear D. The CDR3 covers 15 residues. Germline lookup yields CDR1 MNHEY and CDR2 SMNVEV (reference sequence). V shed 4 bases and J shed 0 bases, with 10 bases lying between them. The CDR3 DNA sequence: TGTGCCAGCAGTTCTCGAACACCTAGCAATCAGCCCCAGCATTTT. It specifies CASSSRTPSNQPQHF.

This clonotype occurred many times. In DNA, the CDR3 is TGTGCCAGCAGTCCACCCTACGGGGCTCCTAGTATGACTGGAGCCTACAATGAGCAGTTCTTC. Translated, it gives CASSPPYGAPSMTGAYNEQFF. The gene calls are TRBV12-3 or TRBV12-4 and TRBJ2-1; D may be TRBD1 or TRBD2 (5 bases each). The CDR3 is 21 amino acids. Trimming took 5 bases from V and 2 from J, leaving 31 bases between them.

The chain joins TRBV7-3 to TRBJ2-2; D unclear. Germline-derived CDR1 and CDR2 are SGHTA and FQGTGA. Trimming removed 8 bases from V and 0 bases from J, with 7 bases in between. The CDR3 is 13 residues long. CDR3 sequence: CASARTNTGELFF. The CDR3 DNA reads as TGTGCCAGCGCCAGGACGAACACCGGGGAGCTGTTTTTT. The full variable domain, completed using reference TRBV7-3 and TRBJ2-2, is GAGVSQTPSNKVTEKGKYVELRCDPISGHTALYWYRQSLGQGPEFLIYFQGTGAADDSGLPNDRFFAVRPEGSVSTLKIQRTERGDSAVYLCASARTNTGELFFGEGSRLTVL.

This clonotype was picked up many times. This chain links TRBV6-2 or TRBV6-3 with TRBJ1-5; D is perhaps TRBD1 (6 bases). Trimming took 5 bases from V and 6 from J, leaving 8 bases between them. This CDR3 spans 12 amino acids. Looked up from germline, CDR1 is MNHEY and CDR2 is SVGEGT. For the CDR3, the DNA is TGTGCCAGCAGTCCCAGGGGTCAGCCCCAGCATTTT. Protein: CASSPRGQPQHF.